This T cell receptor beta chain was found in a study of blood T cell repertoires in COVID-19 (TCRdb year 2020). In the study overall: Collaborator samples came from the United States, Italy and Spain and covered acute and convalescent phases of COVID-19. The samples were drawn from the first 160 participants of the ongoing ImmuneRACE study and from 1,254 subjects provided by 6 global collaborators. A freely available public database, intended as a resource for researchers studying the immune response to SARS-CoV-2, is where the repertoires were released. HLA class I and class II types, where available, came from metadata supplied by the sample provider rather than from assay-based typing. Subjects who had been exposed to COVID-19, were actively infected with it, or had recovered from it provided the deeply sampled blood TCRbeta repertoires that made up the dataset. A de-identified subject ID, COVID-19 status, age in years and sex were almost always included in the sample metadata. The material from the prospective study consisted of cDNA or gDNA derived from T cells, B-cell-depleted T cells, or PBMCs. What the research found in general, with its limitations: Clinical and demographic metadata were provided uncurated, with the amount varying by source and participant.

As regards this clone: There is no known antigen for this receptor. Base quality data are lacking; no much larger clone is found one base away.

V and J lose 6 bases and 1 base, and a span of 13 bases separates them. The CDR3 contains 14 residues, cysteine and phenylalanine counted. The read is trimmed to its CDR3 DNA, 42 bases read in frame from base 1. The germline V gene supplies CDR1 ENHRY and CDR2 SYGVKD. TCRbeta CDR3 regions were amplified from genomic DNA by means of the immunoSEQ Assay, a bias-controlled multiplex PCR. On the authors' methods: Within the assay, amplification of reference gene primers was used to estimate how many nucleated cells each sample contained. Sequence reads were collapsed and filtered to measure the absolute abundance of every unique TCRbeta CDR3 rearrangement. Productive Simpson clonality was computed per sample as the square root of Simpson's diversity index over productive rearrangements. TCRdb provides this immuneACCESS table in a form limited to in-frame rearrangements. Some clones are lacking; in checked studies, under half of them reflect an unresolved V gene, and why the rest are absent is not known. V, J and clone size are taken as reported in that table, and D and trimming were inferred from the DNA itself. Across this sample there are about 200,000 clones, with over 60% seen only once. Clones ranked in the top ten supply less than 6% of the sample.

Collaborating institutions collected whole blood in K2EDTA tubes following their own protocols. For TCRbeta analysis, collaborators shipped samples as frozen whole blood, isolated PBMCs, or DNA extracted from either of those sample types. This chain is built from TRBV10-3 and TRBJ2-7; 6 matching bases give a weak D call of TRBD1. The clonotype was recovered from a woman between 65 and 79 years old with acute or convalescent COVID-19. The material sequenced was peripheral blood. This receptor carries the CDR3 CAISPGEASYEQYF. The bases read TGTGCCATCAGCCCAGGGGAAGCATCCTACGAGCAGTACTTC.